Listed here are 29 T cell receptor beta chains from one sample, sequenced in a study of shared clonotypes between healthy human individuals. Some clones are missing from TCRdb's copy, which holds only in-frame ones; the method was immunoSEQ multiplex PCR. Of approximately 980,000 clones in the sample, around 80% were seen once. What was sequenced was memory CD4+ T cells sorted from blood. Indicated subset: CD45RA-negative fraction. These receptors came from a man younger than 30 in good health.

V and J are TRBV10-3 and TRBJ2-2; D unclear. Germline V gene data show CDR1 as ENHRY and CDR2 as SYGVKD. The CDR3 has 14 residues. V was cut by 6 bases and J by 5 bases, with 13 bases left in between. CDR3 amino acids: CAISPSVETGELFF. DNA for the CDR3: TGTGCCATCAGCCCGAGCGTCGAGACCGGGGAGCTGTTTTTT.

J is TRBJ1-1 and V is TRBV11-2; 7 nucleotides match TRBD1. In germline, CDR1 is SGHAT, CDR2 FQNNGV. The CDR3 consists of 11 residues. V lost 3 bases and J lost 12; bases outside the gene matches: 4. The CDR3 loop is CASSFQGETFF. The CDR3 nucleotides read TGTGCCAGCAGCTTCCAGGGGGAAACTTTCTTT.

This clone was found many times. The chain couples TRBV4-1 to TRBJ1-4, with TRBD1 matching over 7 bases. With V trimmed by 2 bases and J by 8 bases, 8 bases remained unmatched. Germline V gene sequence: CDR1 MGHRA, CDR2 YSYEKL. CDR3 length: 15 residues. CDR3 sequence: CASSQQNRGWEKLFF. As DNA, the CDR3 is TGCGCCAGCAGCCAACAAAACAGGGGTTGGGAAAAACTGTTTTTT.

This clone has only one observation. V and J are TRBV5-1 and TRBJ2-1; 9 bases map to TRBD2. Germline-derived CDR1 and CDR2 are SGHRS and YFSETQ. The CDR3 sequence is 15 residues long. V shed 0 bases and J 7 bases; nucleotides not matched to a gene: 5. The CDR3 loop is CASSLDGGRGNEQFF. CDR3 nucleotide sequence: TGCGCCAGCAGCTTGGATGGCGGGAGGGGGAATGAGCAGTTCTTC.

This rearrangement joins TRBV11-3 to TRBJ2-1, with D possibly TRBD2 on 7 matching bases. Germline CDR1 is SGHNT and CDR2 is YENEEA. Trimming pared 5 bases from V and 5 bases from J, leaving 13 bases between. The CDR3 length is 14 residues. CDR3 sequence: CASSRGGRDNEQFF. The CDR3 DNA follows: TGTGCCAGCAGCCGCGGGGGCCGAGACAATGAGCAGTTCTTC.

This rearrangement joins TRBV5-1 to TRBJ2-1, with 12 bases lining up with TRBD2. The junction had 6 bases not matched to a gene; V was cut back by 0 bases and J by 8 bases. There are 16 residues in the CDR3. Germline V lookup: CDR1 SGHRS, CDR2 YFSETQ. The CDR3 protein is CASSLVGLAGGYEQFF. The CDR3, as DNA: TGCGCCAGCAGCTTGGTGGGGCTAGCGGGAGGGTATGAGCAGTTCTTC. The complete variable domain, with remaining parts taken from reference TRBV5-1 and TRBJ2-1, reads KAGVTQTPRYLIKTRGQQVTLSCSPISGHRSVSWYQQTPGQGLQFLFEYFSETQRNKGNFPGRFSGRQFSNSRSEMNVSTLELGDSALYLCASSLVGLAGGYEQFFGPGTRLTVL.

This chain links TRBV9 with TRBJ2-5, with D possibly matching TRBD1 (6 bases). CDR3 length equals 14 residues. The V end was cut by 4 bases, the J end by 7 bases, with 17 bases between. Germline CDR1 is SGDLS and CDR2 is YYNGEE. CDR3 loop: CASSFPDSFGTQYF. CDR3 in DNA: TGTGCCAGCAGCTTCCCGGACAGTTTTGGGACCCAGTACTTC.

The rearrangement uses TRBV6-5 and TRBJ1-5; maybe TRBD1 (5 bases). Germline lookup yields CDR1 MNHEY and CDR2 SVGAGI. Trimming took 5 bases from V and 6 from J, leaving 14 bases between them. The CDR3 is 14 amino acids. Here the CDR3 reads CASSEVEGRQPQHF. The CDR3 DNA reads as TGTGCCAGCAGTGAAGTAGAGGGGCGTCAGCCCCAGCATTTT.

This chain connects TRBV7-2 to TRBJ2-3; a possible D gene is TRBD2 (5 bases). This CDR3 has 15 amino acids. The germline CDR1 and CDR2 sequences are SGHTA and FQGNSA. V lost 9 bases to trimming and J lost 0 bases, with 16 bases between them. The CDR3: CASGWQRTSTDTQYF. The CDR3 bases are TGTGCCAGTGGGTGGCAGCGGACTAGCACAGATACGCAGTATTTT.

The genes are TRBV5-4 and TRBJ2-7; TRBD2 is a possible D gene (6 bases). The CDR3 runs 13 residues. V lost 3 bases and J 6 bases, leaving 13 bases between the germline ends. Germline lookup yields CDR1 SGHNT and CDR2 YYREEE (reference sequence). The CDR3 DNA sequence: TGTGCCAGCAGCTCGGCGGGAACAGCCGAGCAGTACTTC. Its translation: CASSSAGTAEQYF. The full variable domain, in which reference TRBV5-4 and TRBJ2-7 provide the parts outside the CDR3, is ETGVTQSPTHLIKTRGQQVTLRCSSQSGHNTVSWYQQALGQGPQFIFQYYREEENGRGNFPPRFSGLQFPNYSSELNVNALELDDSALYLCASSSAGTAEQYFGPGTRLTVT.

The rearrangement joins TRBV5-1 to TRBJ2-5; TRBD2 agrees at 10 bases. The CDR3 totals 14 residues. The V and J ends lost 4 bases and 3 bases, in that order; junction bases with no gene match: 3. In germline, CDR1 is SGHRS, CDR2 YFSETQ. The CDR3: CASSAGLAEETQYF. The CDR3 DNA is TGCGCCAGCAGCGCCGGACTAGCGGAAGAGACCCAGTACTTC.

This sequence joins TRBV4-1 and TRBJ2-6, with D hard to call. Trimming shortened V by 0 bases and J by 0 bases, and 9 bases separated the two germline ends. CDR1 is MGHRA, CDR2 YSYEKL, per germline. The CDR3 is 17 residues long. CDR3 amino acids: CASSQDFWPSGANVLTF. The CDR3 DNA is TGCGCCAGCAGCCAAGATTTCTGGCCCTCTGGGGCCAACGTCCTGACTTTC.

The CDR3 DNA sequence: TGTGCCAGCAGTTACAACAGGGCGAACACCGGGGAGCTGTTTTTT. This codes for CASSYNRANTGELFF. This chain joins TRBV6-5 and TRBJ2-2, with D possibly matching TRBD1 (6 bases). Germline assignment: CDR1 MNHEY and CDR2 SVGAGI. The CDR3 spans 15 residues. The V gene lost 2 bases and the J gene lost 0 bases, with 7 bases spanning the gap.

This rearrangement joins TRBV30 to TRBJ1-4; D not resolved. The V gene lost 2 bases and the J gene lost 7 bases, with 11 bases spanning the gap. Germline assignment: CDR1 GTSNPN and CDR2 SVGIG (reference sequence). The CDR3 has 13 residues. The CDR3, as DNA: TGTGCCTGGAGTCCACTGGCTGGTGAAAAACTGTTTTTT. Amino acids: CAWSPLAGEKLFF.

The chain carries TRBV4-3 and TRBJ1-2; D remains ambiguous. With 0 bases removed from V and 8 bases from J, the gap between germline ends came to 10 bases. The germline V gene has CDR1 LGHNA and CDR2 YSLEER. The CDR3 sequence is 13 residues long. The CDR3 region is CASSQDTGLGYTF. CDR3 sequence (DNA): TGCGCCAGCAGCCAAGATACGGGGTTGGGCTACACCTTC.

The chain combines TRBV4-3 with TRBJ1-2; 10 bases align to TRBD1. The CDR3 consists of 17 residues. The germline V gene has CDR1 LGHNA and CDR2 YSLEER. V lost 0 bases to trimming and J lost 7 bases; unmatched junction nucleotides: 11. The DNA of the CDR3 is TGCGCCAGCAGCCAAGACTCCGGGACAGGGGACCTCCGTGGCTACACCTTC. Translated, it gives CASSQDSGTGDLRGYTF.

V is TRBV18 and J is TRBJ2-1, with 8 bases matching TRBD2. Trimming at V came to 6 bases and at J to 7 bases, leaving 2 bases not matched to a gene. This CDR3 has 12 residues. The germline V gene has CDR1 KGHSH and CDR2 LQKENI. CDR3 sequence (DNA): TGTGCCAGCTCTCAGCGGGGGAATGAGCAGTTCTTC. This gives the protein CASSQRGNEQFF.

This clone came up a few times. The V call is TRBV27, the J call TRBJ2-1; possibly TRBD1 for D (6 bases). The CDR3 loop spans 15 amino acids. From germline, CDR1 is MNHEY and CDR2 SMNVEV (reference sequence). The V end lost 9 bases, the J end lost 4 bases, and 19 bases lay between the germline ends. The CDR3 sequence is CASSQGSRLYNEQFF. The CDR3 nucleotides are TGTGCCAGTTCCCAGGGGTCACGGTTGTACAATGAGCAGTTCTTC.

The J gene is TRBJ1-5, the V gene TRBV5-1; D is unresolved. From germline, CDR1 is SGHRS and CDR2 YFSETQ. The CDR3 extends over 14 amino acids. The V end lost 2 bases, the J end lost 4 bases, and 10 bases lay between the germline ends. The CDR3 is CASSFGSGNQPQHF. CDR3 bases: TGCGCCAGCAGCTTTGGGTCAGGAAATCAGCCCCAGCATTTT.

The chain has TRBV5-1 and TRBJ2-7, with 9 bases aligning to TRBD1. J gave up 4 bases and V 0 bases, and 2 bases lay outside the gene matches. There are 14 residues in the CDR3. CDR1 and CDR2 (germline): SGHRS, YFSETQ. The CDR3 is CASSLEGTGYEQYF. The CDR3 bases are TGCGCCAGCAGCTTGGAAGGGACAGGGTACGAGCAGTACTTC.

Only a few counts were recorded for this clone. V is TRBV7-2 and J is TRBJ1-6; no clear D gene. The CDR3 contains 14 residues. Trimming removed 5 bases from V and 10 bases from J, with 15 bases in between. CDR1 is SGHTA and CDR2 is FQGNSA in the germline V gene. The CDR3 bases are TGTGCCAGCAGCGACCCTGAGTGGCGGTCACCCCTCCACTTT. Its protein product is CASSDPEWRSPLHF.

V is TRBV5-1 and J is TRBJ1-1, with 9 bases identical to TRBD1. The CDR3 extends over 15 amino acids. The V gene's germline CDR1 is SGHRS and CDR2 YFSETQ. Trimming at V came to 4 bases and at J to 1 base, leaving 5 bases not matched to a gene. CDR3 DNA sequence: TGCGCCAGCAGCGTAACAGGGGGCGCGAACACTGAAGCTTTCTTT. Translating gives CASSVTGGANTEAFF.

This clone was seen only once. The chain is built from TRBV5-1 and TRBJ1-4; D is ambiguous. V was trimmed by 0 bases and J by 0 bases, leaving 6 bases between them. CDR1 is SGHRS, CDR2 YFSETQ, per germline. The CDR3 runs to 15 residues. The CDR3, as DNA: TGCGCCAGCAGCTTGGAAGCAGCAACTAATGAAAAACTGTTTTTT. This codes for CASSLEAATNEKLFF.

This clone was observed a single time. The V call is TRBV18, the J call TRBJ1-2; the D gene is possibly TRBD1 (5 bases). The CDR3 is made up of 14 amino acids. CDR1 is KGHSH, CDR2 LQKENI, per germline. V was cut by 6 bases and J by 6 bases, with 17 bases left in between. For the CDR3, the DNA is TGTGCCAGCTCCCCAAACCCAGGGAGCCATGGCTACACCTTC. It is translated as CASSPNPGSHGYTF.

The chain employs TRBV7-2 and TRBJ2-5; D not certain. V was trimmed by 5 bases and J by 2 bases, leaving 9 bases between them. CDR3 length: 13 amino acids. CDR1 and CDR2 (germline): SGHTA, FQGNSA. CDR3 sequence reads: CASSPRVQETQYF. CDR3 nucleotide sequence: TGTGCCAGCAGCCCTCGGGTTCAAGAGACCCAGTACTTC.

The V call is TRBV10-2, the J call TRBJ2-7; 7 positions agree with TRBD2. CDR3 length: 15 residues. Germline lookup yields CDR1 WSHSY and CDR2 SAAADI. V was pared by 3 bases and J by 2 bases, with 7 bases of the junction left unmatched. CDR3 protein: CASSDYKAGTYEQYF. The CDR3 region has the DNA TGCGCCAGCAGTGATTACAAAGCGGGAACCTACGAGCAGTACTTC.

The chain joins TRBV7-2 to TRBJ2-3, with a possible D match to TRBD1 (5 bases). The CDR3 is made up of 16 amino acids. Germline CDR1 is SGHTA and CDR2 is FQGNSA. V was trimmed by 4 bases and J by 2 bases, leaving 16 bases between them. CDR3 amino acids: CASSSLPGLPTDTQYF. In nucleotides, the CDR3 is TGTGCCAGCAGCTCTCTACCAGGGCTACCCACAGATACGCAGTATTTT.

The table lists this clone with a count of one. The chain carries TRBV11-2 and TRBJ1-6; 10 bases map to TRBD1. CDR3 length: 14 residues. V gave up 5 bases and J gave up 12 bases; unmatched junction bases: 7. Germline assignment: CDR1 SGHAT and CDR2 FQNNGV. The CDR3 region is CASSPGQGEKPLHF. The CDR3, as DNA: TGTGCCAGCAGCCCTGGACAGGGGGAGAAACCCCTCCACTTT.

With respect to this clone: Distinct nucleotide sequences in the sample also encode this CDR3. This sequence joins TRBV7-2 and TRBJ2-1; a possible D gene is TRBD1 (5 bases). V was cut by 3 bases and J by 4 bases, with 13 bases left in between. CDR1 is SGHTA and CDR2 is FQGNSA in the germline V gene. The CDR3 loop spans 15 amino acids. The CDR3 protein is CASSLGRASYNEQFF. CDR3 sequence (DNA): TGTGCCAGCAGCTTGGGCAGGGCTTCGTACAATGAGCAGTTCTTC.